This TCR beta chain originates from a study of cytomegalovirus exposure and HLA in healthy donors. 60 Vbeta and 13 Jbeta primers were used in PCR. Some clones are missing from TCRdb's copy, which holds only in-frame ones; the method was immunoSEQ multiplex PCR. This table holds some 67,000 clones. Source material: PBMCs. This clonotype was sampled from a woman younger than 45 in good health and CMV-seronegative.

CDR3: CASSATGDSVVAFF. The CDR3 DNA follows: TGTGCCAGCTCAGCGACAGGGGATTCGGTTGTAGCTTTCTTT. The rearrangement links TRBV18 to TRBJ1-1; 8 bases are a match to TRBD1. CDR1 is KGHSH, CDR2 LQKENI, per germline. This CDR3 is 14 amino acids long. Trimming removed 5 bases from V and 10 bases from J; junction bases left unmatched: 12. The entire variable domain, with the rest obtained from reference TRBV18 and TRBJ1-1, is as follows: NAGVMQNPRHLVRRRGQEARLRCSPMKGHSHVYWYRQLPEEGLKFMVYLQKENIIDESGMPKERFSAEFPKEGPSILRIQQVVRGDSAAYFCASSATGDSVVAFFGQGTRLTVV.